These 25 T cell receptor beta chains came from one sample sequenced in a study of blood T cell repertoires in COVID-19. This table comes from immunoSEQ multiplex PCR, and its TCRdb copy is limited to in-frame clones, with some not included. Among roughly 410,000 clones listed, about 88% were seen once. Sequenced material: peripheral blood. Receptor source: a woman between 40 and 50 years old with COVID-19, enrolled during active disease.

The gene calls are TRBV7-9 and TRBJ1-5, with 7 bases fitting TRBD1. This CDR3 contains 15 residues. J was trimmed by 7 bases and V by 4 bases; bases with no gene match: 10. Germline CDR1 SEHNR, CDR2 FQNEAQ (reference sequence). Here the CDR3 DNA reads TGTGCCAGCAGCTCCCAGGGGGTGGGATCACAGCCCCAGCATTTT. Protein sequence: CASSSQGVGSQPQHF.

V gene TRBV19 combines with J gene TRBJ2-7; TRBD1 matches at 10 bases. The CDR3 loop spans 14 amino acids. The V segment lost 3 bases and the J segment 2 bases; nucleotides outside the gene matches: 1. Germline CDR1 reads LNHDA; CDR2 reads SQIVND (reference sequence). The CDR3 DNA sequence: TGTGCCAGTAGTATCGGGACAGGGGCCTACGAGCAGTACTTC. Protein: CASSIGTGAYEQYF.

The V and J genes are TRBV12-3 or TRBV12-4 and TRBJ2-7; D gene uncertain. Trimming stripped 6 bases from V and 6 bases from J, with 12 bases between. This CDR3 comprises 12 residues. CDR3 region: CASRYSRAEQYF. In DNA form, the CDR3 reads TGTGCCAGCAGGTACTCTAGAGCCGAGCAGTACTTC.

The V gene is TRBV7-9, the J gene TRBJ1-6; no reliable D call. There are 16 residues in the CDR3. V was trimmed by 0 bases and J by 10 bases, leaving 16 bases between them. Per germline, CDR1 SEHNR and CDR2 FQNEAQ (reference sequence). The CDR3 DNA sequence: TGTGCCAGCAGCTTAGCGGCCAAATCCCCAGTCTCACCCCTCCACTTT. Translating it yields CASSLAAKSPVSPLHF.

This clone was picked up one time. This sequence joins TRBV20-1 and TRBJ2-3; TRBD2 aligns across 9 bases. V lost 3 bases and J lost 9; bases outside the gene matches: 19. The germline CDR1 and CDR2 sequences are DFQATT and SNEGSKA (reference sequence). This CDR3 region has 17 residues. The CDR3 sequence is CSASGPAGGPREGTQYF. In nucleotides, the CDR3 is TGCAGTGCTAGTGGCCCAGCGGGGGGCCCTCGGGAAGGGACGCAGTATTTT.

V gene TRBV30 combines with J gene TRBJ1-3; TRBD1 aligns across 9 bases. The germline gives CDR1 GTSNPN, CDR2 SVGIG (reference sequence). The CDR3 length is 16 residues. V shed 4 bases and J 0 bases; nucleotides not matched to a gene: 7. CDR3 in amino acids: CAWNTGGLFSGNTIYF. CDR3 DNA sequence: TGTGCCTGGAATACAGGGGGCCTTTTCTCTGGAAACACCATATATTTT. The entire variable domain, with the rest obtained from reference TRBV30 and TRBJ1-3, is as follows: SQTIHQWPATLVQPVGSPLSLECTVEGTSNPNLYWYRQAAGRGLQLLFYSVGIGQISSEVPQNLSASRPQDRQFILSSKKLLLSDSGFYLCAWNTGGLFSGNTIYFGEGSWLTVV.

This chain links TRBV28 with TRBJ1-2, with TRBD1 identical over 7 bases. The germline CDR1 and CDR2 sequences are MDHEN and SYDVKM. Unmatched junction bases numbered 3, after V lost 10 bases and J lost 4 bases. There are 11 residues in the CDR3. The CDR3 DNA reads TGTGCCACCCGGGACAGCTATGGCTACACCTTC. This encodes CATRDSYGYTF.

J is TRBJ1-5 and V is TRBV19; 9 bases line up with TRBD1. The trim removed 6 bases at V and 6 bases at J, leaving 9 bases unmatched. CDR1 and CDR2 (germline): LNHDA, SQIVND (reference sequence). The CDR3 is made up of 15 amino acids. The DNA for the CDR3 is TGTGCCAGTAGGCTCGGGACAGGGATTAGTCAGCCCCAGCATTTT. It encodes CASRLGTGISQPQHF.

The CDR3 protein is CASSPGGPTGQPQHF. The CDR3 DNA reads TGTGCCAGCAGCCCAGGGGGACCGACAGGGCAGCCCCAGCATTTT. V and J are TRBV28 and TRBJ1-5; TRBD1 aligns across 7 bases. The CDR3 totals 15 residues. Germline assignment: CDR1 MDHEN and CDR2 SYDVKM. The V and J ends lost 6 bases and 7 bases, in that order; junction bases with no gene match: 12.

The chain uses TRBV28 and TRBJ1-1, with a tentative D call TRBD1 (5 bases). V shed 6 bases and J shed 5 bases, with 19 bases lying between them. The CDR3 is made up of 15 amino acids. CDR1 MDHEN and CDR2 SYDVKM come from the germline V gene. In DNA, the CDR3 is TGTGCCAGCAGCATGCCGACGCGGGGGGGGACTGAAGCTTTCTTT. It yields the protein CASSMPTRGGTEAFF.

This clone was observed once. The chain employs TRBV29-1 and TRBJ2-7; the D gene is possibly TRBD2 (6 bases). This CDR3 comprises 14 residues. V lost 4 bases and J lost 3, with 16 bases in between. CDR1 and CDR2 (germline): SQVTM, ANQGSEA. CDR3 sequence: CSVVGGPKGYEQYF. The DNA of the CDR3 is TGCAGCGTTGTGGGGGGACCGAAGGGCTACGAGCAGTACTTC.

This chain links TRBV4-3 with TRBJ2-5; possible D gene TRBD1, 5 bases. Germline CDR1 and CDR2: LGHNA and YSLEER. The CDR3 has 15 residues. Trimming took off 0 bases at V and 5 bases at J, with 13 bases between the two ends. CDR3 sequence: CASSQEGPSGETQYF. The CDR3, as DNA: TGCGCCAGCAGCCAAGAAGGCCCCTCAGGGGAGACCCAGTACTTC.

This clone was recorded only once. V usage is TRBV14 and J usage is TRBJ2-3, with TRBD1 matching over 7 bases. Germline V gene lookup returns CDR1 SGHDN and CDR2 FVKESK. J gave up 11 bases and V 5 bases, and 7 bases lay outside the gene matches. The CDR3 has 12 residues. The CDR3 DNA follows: TGTGCCAGCAGCTTCCGGGACAGAAGGCAGTATTTT. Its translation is CASSFRDRRQYF. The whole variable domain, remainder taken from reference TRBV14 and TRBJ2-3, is EAGVTQFPSHSVIEKGQTVTLRCDPISGHDNLYWYRRVMGKEIKFLLHFVKESKQDESGMPNNRFLAERTGGTYSTLKVQPAELEDSGVYFCASSFRDRRQYFGPGTRLTVL.

The CDR3 bases are TGTGCCAGCAGCCAATGGCGCAGGGGTAAGAACACTGAAGCTTTCTTT. Amino acids: CASSQWRRGKNTEAFF. This chain links TRBV16 with TRBJ1-1; possibly TRBD1 for D (6 bases). V was pared by 1 base and J by 1 base, with 13 bases between. Germline CDR1 reads KGHSY; CDR2 reads FQNENV. The CDR3 loop spans 16 amino acids.

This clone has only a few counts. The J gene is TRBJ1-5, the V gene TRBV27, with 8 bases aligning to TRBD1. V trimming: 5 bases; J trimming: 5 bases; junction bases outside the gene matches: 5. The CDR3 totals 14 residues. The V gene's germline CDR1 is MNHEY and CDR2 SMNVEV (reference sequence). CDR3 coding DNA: TGTGCCAGCAGTCGACAGGGGCAATATCAGCCCCAGCATTTT. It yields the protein CASSRQGQYQPQHF.

This CDR3 reads CASSEAPYRDWGGYTEAFF. The CDR3 DNA is TGTGCCAGCAGTGAAGCGCCCTACAGGGATTGGGGGGGGTACACTGAAGCTTTCTTT. The rearrangement uses TRBV2 and TRBJ1-1; D perhaps matches TRBD1 (6 bases). The germline V gene encodes CDR1 SNHLY and CDR2 FYNNEI. This CDR3 has 19 amino acids. V shed 0 bases and J shed 3 bases, with 23 bases lying between them.

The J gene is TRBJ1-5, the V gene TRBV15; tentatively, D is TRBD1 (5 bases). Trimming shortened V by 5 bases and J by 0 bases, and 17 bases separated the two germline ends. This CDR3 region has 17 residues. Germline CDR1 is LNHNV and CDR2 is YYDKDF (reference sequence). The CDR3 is CATSEIRGFYSNQPQHF. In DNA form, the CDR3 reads TGTGCCACCAGCGAAATTCGGGGGTTTTATAGCAATCAGCCCCAGCATTTT.

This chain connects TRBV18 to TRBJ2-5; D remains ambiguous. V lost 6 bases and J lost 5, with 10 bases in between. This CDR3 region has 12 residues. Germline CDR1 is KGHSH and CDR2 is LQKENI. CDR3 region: CASSLKQETQYF. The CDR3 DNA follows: TGTGCCAGCTCCCTAAAACAGGAGACCCAGTACTTC.

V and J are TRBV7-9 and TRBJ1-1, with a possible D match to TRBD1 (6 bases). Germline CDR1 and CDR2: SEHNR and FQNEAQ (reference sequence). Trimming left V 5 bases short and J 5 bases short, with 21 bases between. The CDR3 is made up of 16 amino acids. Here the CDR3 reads CASSATPGQQRTEAFF. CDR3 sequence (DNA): TGTGCCAGCAGCGCGACTCCGGGACAACAGAGGACTGAAGCTTTCTTT.

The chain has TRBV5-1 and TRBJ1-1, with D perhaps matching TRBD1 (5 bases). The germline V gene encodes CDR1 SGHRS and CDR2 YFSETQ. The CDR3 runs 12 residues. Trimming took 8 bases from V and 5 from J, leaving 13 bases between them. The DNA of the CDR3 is TGCGCCAGTACGGACGGGGGGACTGAAGCTTTCTTT. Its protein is CASTDGGTEAFF.

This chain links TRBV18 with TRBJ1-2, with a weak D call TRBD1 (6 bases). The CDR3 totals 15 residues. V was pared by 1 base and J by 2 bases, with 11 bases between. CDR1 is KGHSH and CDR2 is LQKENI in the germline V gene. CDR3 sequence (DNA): TGTGCCAGCTCACCACGAAGGGGGGGGAACTATGGCTACACCTTC. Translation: CASSPRRGGNYGYTF.

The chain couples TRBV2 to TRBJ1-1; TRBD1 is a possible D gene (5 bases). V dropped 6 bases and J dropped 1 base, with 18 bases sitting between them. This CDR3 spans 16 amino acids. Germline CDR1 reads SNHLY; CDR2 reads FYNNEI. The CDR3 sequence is CASSVHWPGGNTEAFF. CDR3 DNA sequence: TGTGCCAGCAGCGTTCACTGGCCGGGGGGGAACACTGAAGCTTTCTTT.

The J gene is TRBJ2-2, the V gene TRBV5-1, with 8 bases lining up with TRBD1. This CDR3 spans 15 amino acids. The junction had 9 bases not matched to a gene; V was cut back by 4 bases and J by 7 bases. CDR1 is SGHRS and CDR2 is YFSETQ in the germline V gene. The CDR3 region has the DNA TGCGCCAGCAGCCAGGACAGGGACTCGGGCGGGGAGCTGTTTTTT. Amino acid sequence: CASSQDRDSGGELFF.

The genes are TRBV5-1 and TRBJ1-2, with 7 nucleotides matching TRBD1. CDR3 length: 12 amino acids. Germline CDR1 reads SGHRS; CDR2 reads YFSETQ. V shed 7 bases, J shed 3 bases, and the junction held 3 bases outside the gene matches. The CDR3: CASSGQDYGYTF. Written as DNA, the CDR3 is TGCGCCAGCTCCGGACAGGACTATGGCTACACCTTC.

The CDR3 coding sequence is TGTGCCAGCAAAGATAGCTCTTCTCGGCCCCAGCATTTT. Residues: CASKDSSSRPQHF. The V and J genes are TRBV2 and TRBJ1-5; D remains ambiguous. The germline V and J ends were trimmed by 7 bases and 9 bases, with 16 bases remaining between them. This CDR3 spans 13 amino acids. From germline, CDR1 is SNHLY and CDR2 FYNNEI.